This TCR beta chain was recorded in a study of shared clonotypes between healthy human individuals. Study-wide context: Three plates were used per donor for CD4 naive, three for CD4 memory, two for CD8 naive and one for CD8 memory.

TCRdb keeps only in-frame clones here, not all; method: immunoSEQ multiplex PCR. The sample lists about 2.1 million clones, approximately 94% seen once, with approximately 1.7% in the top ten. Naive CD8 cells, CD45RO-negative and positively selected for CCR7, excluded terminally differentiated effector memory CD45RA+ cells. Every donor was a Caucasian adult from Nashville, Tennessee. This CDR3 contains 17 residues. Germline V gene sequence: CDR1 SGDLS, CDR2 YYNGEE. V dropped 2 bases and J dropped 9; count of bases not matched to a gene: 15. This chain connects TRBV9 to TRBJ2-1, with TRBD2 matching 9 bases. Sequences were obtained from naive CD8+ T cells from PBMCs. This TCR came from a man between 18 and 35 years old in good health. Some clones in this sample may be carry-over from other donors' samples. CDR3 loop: CASSVGREGLAIGEQFF. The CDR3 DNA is TGTGCCAGCAGCGTCGGGCGGGAGGGCCTTGCGATTGGTGAGCAGTTCTTC. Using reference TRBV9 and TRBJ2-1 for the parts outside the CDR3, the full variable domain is DSGVTQTPKHLITATGQRVTLRCSPRSGDLSVYWYQQSLDQGLQFLIQYYNGEERAKGNILERFSAQQFPDLHSELNLSSLELGDSALYFCASSVGREGLAIGEQFFGPGTRLTVL.